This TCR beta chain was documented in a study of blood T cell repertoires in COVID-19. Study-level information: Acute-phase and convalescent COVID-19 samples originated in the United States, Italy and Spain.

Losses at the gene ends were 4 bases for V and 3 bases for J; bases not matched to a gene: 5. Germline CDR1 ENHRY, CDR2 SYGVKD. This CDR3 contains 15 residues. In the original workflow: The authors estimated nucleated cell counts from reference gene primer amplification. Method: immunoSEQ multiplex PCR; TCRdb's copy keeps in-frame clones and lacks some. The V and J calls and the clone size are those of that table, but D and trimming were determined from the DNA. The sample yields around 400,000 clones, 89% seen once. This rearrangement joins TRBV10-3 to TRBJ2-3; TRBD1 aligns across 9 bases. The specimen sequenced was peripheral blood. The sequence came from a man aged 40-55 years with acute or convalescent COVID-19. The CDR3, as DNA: TGTGCCATCAGTGGGGGACAGGGTACGACAGATACGCAGTATTTT. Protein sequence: CAISGGQGTTDTQYF.